This T cell receptor beta chain derives from a study of blood T cells in healthy people across ages. Trimming at V came to 5 bases and at J to 2 bases, leaving 7 bases not matched to a gene. The CDR3 is made up of 15 amino acids. Germline CDR1 and CDR2: SEHNR and FQNEAQ (reference sequence). This clonotype has a handful of counts. Its antigen is unidentified. Alongside a J-beta primer mix, a sample-barcoded 5' primer served in a second PCR lasting roughly 6 to 11 cycles. There were at least 3 million CDR3-containing paired-end reads obtained from each sample. One entry per CDR3 protein, called by TCRdb with MiXCR from the 5' RACE reads. The table has 650,000 to 800,000 distinct CDR3 sequences, more than 40% seen once. The sample providers were healthy Caucasian people from Russia, aged about 6 to 90. For every donor, a draw yielded approximately 9.9 milliliters of peripheral blood. Study-wide results and caveats: With naive T cell percentage, TCR beta diversity showed a strong correlation.

The chain has TRBV7-9 and TRBJ2-7, with TRBD1 matching over 9 bases. The sequencing input was blood. The TCR sequence derives from a man aged 55 to 70 in good health. In DNA, the CDR3 is TGTGCCAGCAGCAACGCGGGGACAGGGACCTACGAGCAGTACTTC. Translated, it gives CASSNAGTGTYEQYF.